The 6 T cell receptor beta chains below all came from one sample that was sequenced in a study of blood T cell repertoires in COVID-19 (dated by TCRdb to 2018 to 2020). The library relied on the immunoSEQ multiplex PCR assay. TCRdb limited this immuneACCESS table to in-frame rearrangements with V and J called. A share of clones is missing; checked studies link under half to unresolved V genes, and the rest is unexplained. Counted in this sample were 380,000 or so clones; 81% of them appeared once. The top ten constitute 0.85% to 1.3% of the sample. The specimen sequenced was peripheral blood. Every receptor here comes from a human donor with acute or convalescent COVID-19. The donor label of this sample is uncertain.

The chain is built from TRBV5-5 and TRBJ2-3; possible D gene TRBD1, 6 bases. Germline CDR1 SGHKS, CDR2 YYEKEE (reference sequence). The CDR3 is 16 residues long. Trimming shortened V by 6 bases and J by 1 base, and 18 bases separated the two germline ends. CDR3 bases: TGTGCCAGCACCCTAAGGTCAGGGACACGCACAGATACGCAGTATTTT. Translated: CASTLRSGTRTDTQYF.

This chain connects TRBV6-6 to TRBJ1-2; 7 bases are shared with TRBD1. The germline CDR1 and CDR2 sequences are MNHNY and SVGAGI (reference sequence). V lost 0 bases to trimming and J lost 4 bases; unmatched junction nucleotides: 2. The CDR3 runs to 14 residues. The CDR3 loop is CASSYSGTVYGYTF. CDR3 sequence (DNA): TGTGCCAGCAGTTACTCCGGGACAGTCTATGGCTACACCTTC.

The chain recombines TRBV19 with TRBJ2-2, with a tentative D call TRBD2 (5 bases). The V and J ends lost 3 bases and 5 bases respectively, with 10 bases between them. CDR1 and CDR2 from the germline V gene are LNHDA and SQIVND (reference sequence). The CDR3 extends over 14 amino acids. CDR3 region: CASSISRGTGELFF. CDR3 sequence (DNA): TGTGCCAGTAGTATCTCCCGGGGAACCGGGGAGCTGTTTTTT.

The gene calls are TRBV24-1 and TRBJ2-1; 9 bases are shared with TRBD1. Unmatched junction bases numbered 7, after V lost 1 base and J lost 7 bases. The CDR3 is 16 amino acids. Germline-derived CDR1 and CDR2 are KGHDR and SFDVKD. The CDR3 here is CATSDFSGTGLNEQFF. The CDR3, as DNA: TGTGCCACCAGTGATTTCTCCGGGACAGGGCTAAATGAGCAGTTCTTC.

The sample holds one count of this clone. For the CDR3, the DNA is TGCGCCAGCAGCTTGGACCACAGGATCTCTGGAAACACCATATATTTT. It codes for CASSLDHRISGNTIYF. The chain employs TRBV5-1 and TRBJ1-3, with a possible D match to TRBD1 (5 bases). CDR1 and CDR2 (germline): SGHRS, YFSETQ. CDR3 length: 16 residues. V lost 0 bases and J 0 bases, leaving 10 bases between the germline ends.

The CDR3 nucleotides read TGTGCCAGCAGGAGAGCGGGAGGAGCTGCCGGGGAGCTGTTTTTT. Amino acids: CASRRAGGAAGELFF. The genes are TRBV11-2 and TRBJ2-2, with TRBD2 matching 9 bases. Trimming removed 6 bases from V and 6 bases from J; junction bases left unmatched: 8. Per the germline V gene, CDR1 is SGHAT and CDR2 is FQNNGV. This CDR3 has 15 amino acids.